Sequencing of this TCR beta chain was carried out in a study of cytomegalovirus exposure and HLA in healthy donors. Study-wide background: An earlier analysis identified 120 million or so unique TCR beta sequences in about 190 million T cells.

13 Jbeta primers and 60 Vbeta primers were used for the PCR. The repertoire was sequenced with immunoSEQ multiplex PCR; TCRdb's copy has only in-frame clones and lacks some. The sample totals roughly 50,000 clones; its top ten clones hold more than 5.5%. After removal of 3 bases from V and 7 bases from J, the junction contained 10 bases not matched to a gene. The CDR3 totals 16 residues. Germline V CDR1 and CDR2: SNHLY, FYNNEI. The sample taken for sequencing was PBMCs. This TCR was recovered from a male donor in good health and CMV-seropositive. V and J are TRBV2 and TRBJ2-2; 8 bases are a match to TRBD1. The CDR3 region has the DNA TGTGCCAGCAGTGACCGGGGCAGGGGGCGAATCGGGGAGCTGTTTTTT. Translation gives CASSDRGRGRIGELFF.